This TCR beta chain is from a study of T cells in Graves' hyperthyroidism and ophthalmopathy. Across the whole study: It was at initial diagnosis, before any treatment, that peripheral blood was collected. Whole-study findings and limits: Ophthalmopathy and stable hyperthyroidism were told apart by a 13 V-J model.

Researchers amplified the TCR beta CDR3 regions from RNA transcripts. Carried out on the TCR CDR3, a first-round RT-PCR used the HTBI primer set. In TCRdb, the multiplex PCR reads were re-called with MiXCR into one record per CDR3 protein. The sample carries more than 500,000 distinct CDR3 sequences, around 15% recorded once. This clonotype occurred many times. Its antigen is not identified. The sequence derives from a middle-aged woman with Graves' ophthalmopathy. The sample was blood.

This chain's CDR3 is CASSGGTARETQYF. The CDR3 DNA is TGTGCCAGCAGCGGCGGGACAGCCCGGGAGACCCAGTACTTC. The V gene is TRBV13, the J gene TRBJ2-5; TRBD1 is a possible D gene (7 bases). The germline V gene encodes CDR1 PRHDT and CDR2 FYEKMQ (reference sequence). V gave up 5 bases and J gave up 5 bases, with 15 bases separating them. This CDR3 contains 14 residues.